The 26 T cell receptor beta chains presented below share a single source sample, sequenced in a study of blood T cell repertoires in COVID-19. Sequenced by immunoSEQ multiplex PCR; TCRdb stores in-frame clones only, minus some. The top ten clones hold over 5% of a sample with 250,000 or so clones, around 86% of them seen once. Source material: peripheral blood. Receptors originate from a woman between 55 and 75 years old with COVID-19, enrolled during active disease.

This chain joins TRBV15 and TRBJ1-5; D gene uncertain. CDR1 is LNHNV and CDR2 is YYDKDF in the germline V gene (reference sequence). With 5 bases removed from V and 7 bases from J, the gap between germline ends came to 18 bases. This CDR3 has 15 residues. CDR3 amino acids: CATSRGGILGQPQHF. CDR3 coding DNA: TGTGCCACCAGCCGAGGAGGGATTTTAGGGCAGCCCCAGCATTTT.

The genes are TRBV12-3 or TRBV12-4 and TRBJ1-5, with D perhaps matching TRBD1 (6 bases). This CDR3 has 13 residues. The V end was cut by 6 bases, the J end by 8 bases, with 14 bases between. The CDR3 is CASSGQSLEPQHF. CDR3 nucleotide sequence: TGTGCCAGCAGCGGACAGTCGTTGGAGCCCCAGCATTTT.

This clone was seen a handful of times. CDR3 residues: CASCGDRGTGELFF. In nucleotides, the CDR3 is TGTGCCAGCTGTGGGGACAGGGGGACCGGGGAGCTGTTTTTT. The chain joins TRBV28 to TRBJ2-2, with 11 bases fitting TRBD1. This CDR3 is 14 amino acids long. From germline, CDR1 is MDHEN and CDR2 SYDVKM. V lost 8 bases, J lost 5 bases, and 4 bases stayed unmatched.

The chain is built from TRBV9 and TRBJ2-1, with a tentative D call TRBD1 (5 bases). The CDR3 spans 14 residues. Trimming took off 4 bases at V and 7 bases at J, with 15 bases between the two ends. CDR1 SGDLS and CDR2 YYNGEE come from the germline V gene. Here the CDR3 DNA reads TGTGCCAGCAGCCCCGACAGTTTTGGAAATGAGCAGTTCTTC. Its protein is CASSPDSFGNEQFF.

The chain couples TRBV2 to TRBJ2-6; D is unclear. Germline V CDR1 and CDR2: SNHLY, FYNNEI. Trimming cost V 4 bases and J 2 bases, with 6 bases left between them. The CDR3 has 14 amino acids. CDR3 loop: CASSAFPGANVLTF. The CDR3 nucleotides read TGTGCCAGCAGTGCTTTCCCTGGGGCCAACGTCCTGACTTTC.

The V call is TRBV18, the J call TRBJ1-2; D is ambiguous. The V gene's germline CDR1 is KGHSH and CDR2 LQKENI. V lost 3 bases and J 7 bases, leaving 9 bases between the germline ends. CDR3 size: 12 residues. CDR3 coding DNA: TGTGCCAGCTCACCCGTATCGAGTGGCTACACCTTC. Its translation is CASSPVSSGYTF.

The gene calls are TRBV3-1 (or the pseudogene TRBV3-2) and TRBJ2-7; D might be TRBD1 (6 bases). In germline, CDR1 is LGHDT, CDR2 YNNKEL (reference sequence). This CDR3 comprises 12 residues. Trimming shortened V by 0 bases and J by 12 bases, and 12 bases separated the two germline ends. The CDR3 sequence: CASSQDRGRAYF. The DNA of the CDR3 is TGTGCCAGCAGCCAAGACAGGGGTAGGGCGTACTTC.

This chain joins TRBV3-1 (or the pseudogene TRBV3-2) and TRBJ1-1; 8 positions match TRBD1. Germline V gene sequence: CDR1 LGHDT, CDR2 YNNKEL (reference sequence). There are 14 residues in the CDR3. With 1 base clipped from V and 6 bases from J, the junction kept 4 bases outside the gene matches. CDR3 sequence: CASSQGQGQAEAFF. DNA of the CDR3: TGTGCCAGCAGCCAAGGACAGGGGCAGGCTGAAGCTTTCTTT.

The chain recombines TRBV28 with TRBJ2-3; D remains unclear. V was shortened by 3 bases and J by 0 bases, with 10 bases between the two germline ends. Per germline, CDR1 MDHEN and CDR2 SYDVKM. The CDR3 spans 15 residues. The CDR3 bases are TGTGCCAGCAGTTTGTTACGGAGTAGCACAGATACGCAGTATTTT. This translates into CASSLLRSSTDTQYF.

This clone was seen a single time. The CDR3 sequence: CSVGEVGYTF. CDR3 nucleotide sequence: TGCAGCGTTGGGGAGGTGGGCTACACCTTC. The chain has TRBV29-1 and TRBJ1-2; no reliable D call. V was shortened by 4 bases and J by 8 bases, with 8 bases between the two germline ends. This CDR3 has 10 residues. The germline gives CDR1 SQVTM, CDR2 ANQGSEA.

This chain uses TRBV7-9 with TRBJ1-3, with D hard to call. This CDR3 has 16 residues. CDR1 and CDR2 from the germline V gene are SEHNR and FQNEAQ (reference sequence). V lost 5 bases to trimming and J lost 0 bases, with 14 bases between them. CDR3 DNA: TGTGCCAGCAGCCCCATTGGCGGGGTCTCTGGAAACACCATATATTTT. Translated: CASSPIGGVSGNTIYF. Full variable domain (missing parts from reference TRBV7-9 and TRBJ1-3): DTGVSQNPRHKITKRGQNVTFRCDPISEHNRLYWYRQTLGQGPEFLTYFQNEAQLEKSRLLSDRFSAERPKGSFSTLEIQRTEQGDSAMYLCASSPIGGVSGNTIYFGEGSWLTVV.

The J gene is TRBJ1-1, the V gene TRBV3-1 (or the pseudogene TRBV3-2); D perhaps matches TRBD1 (5 bases). V lost 2 bases, J lost 1 base, and 14 bases lay in between. Germline lookup yields CDR1 LGHDT and CDR2 YNNKEL (reference sequence). The CDR3 has 16 residues. The CDR3 nucleotides are TGTGCCAGCAGCCAACGGGGGGTGCGGGCGAACACTGAAGCTTTCTTT. This codes for CASSQRGVRANTEAFF.

J is TRBJ2-7 and V is TRBV10-3; TRBD2 matches 13 bases. The CDR3 is made up of 14 amino acids. Trimming took 3 bases from V and 6 from J; bases not matched to a gene: 2. Germline V CDR1 and CDR2: ENHRY, SYGVKD. The CDR3, as DNA: TGTGCCATCAGTGAACTAGCGGGAGGGTCCGAGCAGTACTTC. Translated, it gives CAISELAGGSEQYF.

The J gene is TRBJ2-1, the V gene TRBV7-2, with 9 nucleotides matching TRBD2. Germline values: CDR1 SGHTA, CDR2 FQGNSA. Germline trimming cut 1 base from V and 4 bases from J; bases unmatched to any gene: 2. CDR3 length: 15 residues. CDR3 nucleotides: TGTGCCAGCAGCTTAGGGACTAGCGCATACAATGAGCAGTTCTTC. Translated: CASSLGTSAYNEQFF.

J is TRBJ1-2 and V is TRBV18; 9 bases match TRBD1. V gave up 5 bases and J gave up 1 base; unmatched junction bases: 5. Germline CDR1 is KGHSH and CDR2 is LQKENI. The CDR3 runs 15 residues. The CDR3 nucleotides are TGTGCCAGCTCAGAGAACAGGGGGCTTAACTATGGCTACACCTTC. As protein: CASSENRGLNYGYTF.

This chain links TRBV3-1 (or the pseudogene TRBV3-2) with TRBJ2-7, with 8 bases aligning to TRBD1. The V and J ends lost 4 bases and 0 bases, in that order; junction bases with no gene match: 2. Germline V gene data show CDR1 as LGHDT and CDR2 as YNNKEL (reference sequence). The CDR3 is made up of 14 amino acids. The CDR3 DNA sequence: TGTGCCAGCAGCCTCACAGGGGGCTCCTACGAGCAGTACTTC. It encodes CASSLTGGSYEQYF.

V and J are TRBV7-8 and TRBJ2-7; 9 bases match TRBD2. CDR3 length: 16 residues. V lost 5 bases to trimming and J lost 7 bases; unmatched junction nucleotides: 15. Germline CDR1 SGHVS, CDR2 FQNEAQ. The CDR3 spells CASSPSRVAGVWEQYF. The DNA of the CDR3 is TGTGCCAGCAGCCCCTCTAGGGTAGCGGGAGTGTGGGAGCAGTACTTC.

V usage is TRBV15 and J usage is TRBJ2-7; TRBD2 matches 7 bases. The CDR3 spans 15 residues. CDR1 LNHNV and CDR2 YYDKDF come from the germline V gene (reference sequence). The ends lost 3 bases at V and 0 bases at J; junction bases unmatched: 5. CDR3 nucleotide sequence: TGTGCCACCAGCAGGGGAGGGGACGGCTCCTACGAGCAGTACTTC. Translating it yields CATSRGGDGSYEQYF.

The chain couples TRBV6-2 or TRBV6-3 to TRBJ1-1; 7 nucleotides align to TRBD1. This CDR3 has 14 amino acids. J gave up 6 bases and V 4 bases, and 8 bases lay outside the gene matches. Germline V CDR1 and CDR2: MNHEY, SVGEGT. The CDR3 DNA reads TGTGCCAGCAGTTCTCACCGGGACAGCGCTGAAGCTTTCTTT. Protein sequence: CASSSHRDSAEAFF.

The chain has TRBV28 and TRBJ2-7, with D maybe TRBD2 (6 bases). There are 14 residues in the CDR3. Germline V lookup: CDR1 MDHEN, CDR2 SYDVKM. Between the trimmed V and J ends, which lost 2 bases and 3 bases, there was a span of 11 bases. This CDR3 reads CASSLAGTNYEQYF. CDR3 DNA sequence: TGTGCCAGCAGTTTAGCGGGGACCAACTACGAGCAGTACTTC.

This clone was detected once. The genes are TRBV28 and TRBJ1-1; no clear D gene. The V end was cut by 5 bases, the J end by 1 base, with 11 bases between. This CDR3 has 14 amino acids. Germline-derived CDR1 and CDR2 are MDHEN and SYDVKM. The CDR3 DNA follows: TGTGCCAGCAGTCCAATCACAAGGAACACTGAAGCTTTCTTT. It specifies CASSPITRNTEAFF.

J is TRBJ2-3 and V is TRBV28, with TRBD1 as a possible D gene (6 bases). CDR3 length: 16 residues. CDR1 is MDHEN and CDR2 is SYDVKM in the germline V gene. The V and J ends lost 2 bases and 3 bases respectively, with 15 bases between them. CDR3 protein: CASSLTGQGTTDTQYF. CDR3 sequence (DNA): TGTGCCAGCAGTTTAACGGGACAAGGTACAACAGATACGCAGTATTTT.

CDR3 region: CASSRQGARANYGYTF. The CDR3 DNA reads TGTGCCAGCAGTCGACAGGGCGCTAGGGCCAACTATGGCTACACCTTC. This rearrangement joins TRBV27 to TRBJ1-2, with TRBD1 matching 7 bases. Germline V gene sequence: CDR1 MNHEY, CDR2 SMNVEV (reference sequence). There are 16 residues in the CDR3. The V gene end was trimmed by 5 bases and the J gene end by 2 bases; junction bases not matched to a gene: 11.

J is TRBJ1-1 and V is TRBV3-1 (or the pseudogene TRBV3-2), with D perhaps matching TRBD1 (6 bases). There are 12 residues in the CDR3. Deletions cut 5 bases from V and 10 bases from J, with 14 bases between. Germline V gene sequence: CDR1 LGHDT, CDR2 YNNKEL (reference sequence). DNA of the CDR3: TGTGCCAGCAGCTATACCGGGACATCAGCTTTCTTT. Its translation is CASSYTGTSAFF.

The V gene is TRBV30, the J gene TRBJ1-2; a possible D gene is TRBD1 (6 bases). The germline CDR1 and CDR2 sequences are GTSNPN and SVGIG (reference sequence). CDR3 length: 14 amino acids. Deletions cut 4 bases from V and 2 bases from J, with 14 bases between. In DNA form, the CDR3 reads TGTGCCTGGAAGCCCCCAGGGGTGAACTATGGCTACACCTTC. Translating gives CAWKPPGVNYGYTF.

The V and J genes are TRBV6-5 and TRBJ1-5, with 7 positions matching TRBD1. V lost 0 bases, J lost 5 bases, and 4 bases stayed unmatched. Germline CDR1 and CDR2: MNHEY and SVGAGI. CDR3 length: 15 residues. Written as DNA, the CDR3 is TGTGCCAGCAGTTACTCCGACAGGGTGGATCAGCCCCAGCATTTT. Amino acid sequence: CASSYSDRVDQPQHF.